The 30 T cell receptor beta chains in this list originate from one sample, sequenced in a study of cytomegalovirus exposure and HLA in healthy donors. PCR primers comprised 60 Vbeta and 13 Jbeta primers. Measured with immunoSEQ multiplex PCR; TCRdb has only the in-frame clones, and not every one. This table holds 150,000 to 200,000 clones. The source material was PBMCs. These receptors were collected from a woman aged 55 to 70 in good health and CMV-seronegative.

V usage is TRBV10-3 and J usage is TRBJ2-7; possibly TRBD2 for D (6 bases). Germline V gives CDR1 ENHRY, CDR2 SYGVKD. The CDR3 length is 15 residues. Trimming removed 4 bases from V and 0 bases from J, with 13 bases in between. The CDR3 loop reads CAISAPGLRSYEQYF. As DNA, the CDR3 is TGTGCCATCAGTGCTCCAGGACTACGCTCCTACGAGCAGTACTTC.

The chain links TRBV6-1 to TRBJ1-1; D is unresolved. CDR3 length: 14 residues. Trimming stripped 6 bases from V and 0 bases from J, with 11 bases between. Per germline, CDR1 MNHNS and CDR2 SASEGT. This chain's CDR3 is CASRQVVMNTEAFF. DNA for the CDR3: TGTGCCAGCAGACAAGTGGTTATGAACACTGAAGCTTTCTTT.

The rearrangement links TRBV29-1 to TRBJ2-3; D might be TRBD2 (6 bases). Germline loops: CDR1 SQVTM, CDR2 ANQGSEA. This CDR3 has 15 amino acids. The germline V and J ends were trimmed by 6 bases and 2 bases, with 18 bases remaining between them. CDR3 region: CSVQGGTGTTDTQYF. The CDR3 region has the DNA TGCAGCGTCCAAGGAGGGACGGGAACCACAGATACGCAGTATTTT.

The rearrangement joins TRBV5-4 to TRBJ1-5; 7 bases map to TRBD1. J was trimmed by 0 bases and V by 4 bases; bases with no gene match: 13. Germline-derived CDR1 and CDR2 are SGHNT and YYREEE (reference sequence). This CDR3 spans 18 amino acids. The CDR3 DNA sequence: TGTGCCAGCAGCCACCTGGCCCTGGGACAGCCTAGCAATCAGCCCCAGCATTTT. This translates into CASSHLALGQPSNQPQHF.

V usage is TRBV4-2 and J usage is TRBJ2-5, with D possibly being TRBD1 (6 bases). Between the trimmed V and J ends, which lost 4 bases and 5 bases, there was a span of 20 bases. The CDR3 is made up of 16 amino acids. From germline, CDR1 is LGHNA and CDR2 YNFKEQ. CDR3 sequence (DNA): TGTGCCAGCAGCCTTCAGACAGGTTTCCTCAGTGAGACCCAGTACTTC. Encoded protein: CASSLQTGFLSETQYF.

CDR3 residues: CASSLVRPGQTDTQYF. Here the CDR3 DNA reads TGTGCCAGCAGCTTAGTAAGGCCAGGACAAACAGATACGCAGTATTTT. V usage is TRBV7-8 and J usage is TRBJ2-3; TRBD1 is a possible D gene (5 bases). The germline CDR1 and CDR2 sequences are SGHVS and FQNEAQ. CDR3 length: 16 residues. V gave up 1 base and J gave up 3 bases, with 14 bases separating them. Together with reference TRBV7-8 and TRBJ2-3, the CDR3 gives the full variable domain: GAGVSQSPRYKVAKRGQDVALRCDPISGHVSLFWYQQALGQGPEFLTYFQNEAQLDKSGLPSDRFFAERPEGSVSTLKIQRTQQEDSAVYLCASSLVRPGQTDTQYFGPGTRLTVL.

V usage is TRBV6-1 and J usage is TRBJ1-6; TRBD1 matches 8 bases. Germline trimming cut 10 bases from V and 9 bases from J; bases unmatched to any gene: 8. CDR1 is MNHNS, CDR2 SASEGT, per germline. This CDR3 contains 13 residues. CDR3 sequence: CATNGQGFSPLHF. Here the CDR3 DNA reads TGTGCCACCAACGGACAGGGTTTTTCACCCCTCCACTTT.

The rearrangement joins TRBV5-1 to TRBJ2-1; TRBD2 matches 10 bases. Trimming at V came to 1 base and at J to 7 bases, leaving 11 bases not matched to a gene. The germline gives CDR1 SGHRS, CDR2 YFSETQ. This CDR3 is built from 17 residues. In nucleotides, the CDR3 is TGCGCCAGCAGCTTGTGGATCCCTAGCGGGAGTGGTAATGAGCAGTTCTTC. Its translation: CASSLWIPSGSGNEQFF.

V is TRBV18 and J is TRBJ2-7; 9 positions match TRBD1. Trimming removed 3 bases from V and 6 bases from J; junction bases left unmatched: 9. The CDR3 is 15 residues long. The germline V gene encodes CDR1 KGHSH and CDR2 LQKENI. The CDR3 loop is CASSPVRDRVGEQYF. The CDR3 DNA reads TGTGCCAGCTCACCTGTCCGGGACAGGGTCGGCGAGCAGTACTTC.

V gene TRBV9 combines with J gene TRBJ2-7, with 10 bases identical to TRBD1. Germline V gene lookup returns CDR1 SGDLS and CDR2 YYNGEE. Unmatched junction bases numbered 6, after V lost 0 bases and J lost 6 bases. This CDR3 region has 15 residues. CDR3 DNA sequence: TGTGCCAGCAGCGTAGGATCCGGGACAGGGGTCGAGCAGTACTTC. This codes for CASSVGSGTGVEQYF.

CDR3 sequence reads: CASSFGAGLEYEQYF. The CDR3 bases are TGTGCCAGCAGCTTCGGCGCAGGGCTAGAGTATGAGCAGTACTTC. The V gene is TRBV7-9, the J gene TRBJ2-7; tentative D call: TRBD1 (5 bases). Germline V gives CDR1 SEHNR, CDR2 FQNEAQ (reference sequence). The CDR3 covers 15 residues. V lost 3 bases and J lost 7, with 19 bases in between.

This rearrangement joins TRBV6-6 to TRBJ2-3; D might be TRBD2 (6 bases). The germline V gene encodes CDR1 MNHNY and CDR2 SVGAGI (reference sequence). V lost 11 bases to trimming and J lost 0 bases, with 9 bases between them. The CDR3 has 12 residues. The CDR3 spells CAAEGSTDTQYF. CDR3 in DNA: TGTGCCGCGGAGGGCAGCACAGATACGCAGTATTTT.

The rearrangement joins TRBV11-2 to TRBJ2-1, with D hard to call. The V end was cut by 5 bases, the J end by 8 bases, with 13 bases between. Germline CDR1 reads SGHAT; CDR2 reads FQNNGV. The CDR3 extends over 13 amino acids. The CDR3 DNA sequence: TGTGCCAGCAGCGACTTTACTCTGGATGAGCAGTTCTTC. Translation gives CASSDFTLDEQFF. The complete variable domain, with remaining parts taken from reference TRBV11-2 and TRBJ2-1, reads EAGVAQSPRYKIIEKRQSVAFWCNPISGHATLYWYQQILGQGPKLLIQFQNNGVVDDSQLPKDRFSAERLKGVDSTLKIQPAKLEDSAVYLCASSDFTLDEQFFGPGTRLTVL.

The rearrangement uses TRBV25-1 and TRBJ2-1; 7 bases are shared with TRBD2. J gave up 4 bases and V 2 bases, and 5 bases lay outside the gene matches. The CDR3 is made up of 15 amino acids. CDR1 and CDR2 (germline): MGHDK, SYGVNS. The DNA for the CDR3 is TGTGCCAGCAGTGAAACCGGGGGGAGATACAATGAGCAGTTCTTC. Translation: CASSETGGRYNEQFF.

The chain joins TRBV11-2 to TRBJ1-2; D is perhaps TRBD1 (5 bases). V dropped 1 base and J dropped 6 bases, with 15 bases sitting between them. Germline CDR1 SGHAT, CDR2 FQNNGV. The CDR3 is 15 residues long. CDR3 sequence: CASSLVREAPDGYTF. The CDR3 DNA is TGTGCCAGCAGCTTAGTCAGGGAGGCGCCGGATGGCTACACCTTC.

The J gene is TRBJ2-1, the V gene TRBV15; D is ambiguous. The germline V gene encodes CDR1 LNHNV and CDR2 YYDKDF (reference sequence). The CDR3 sequence is 20 residues long. Trimming pared 2 bases from V and 0 bases from J, leaving 23 bases between. The CDR3 nucleotides are TGTGCCACCAGCAGACTCAGGATTATCTCCACGATTAGCTCCTACAATGAGCAGTTCTTC. It encodes CATSRLRIISTISSYNEQFF.

The chain couples TRBV7-9 to TRBJ2-7, with 12 bases matching TRBD2. The CDR3 has 19 residues. With 5 bases clipped from V and 0 bases from J, the junction kept 14 bases outside the gene matches. Germline V lookup: CDR1 SEHNR, CDR2 FQNEAQ (reference sequence). The CDR3 coding sequence is TGTGCCAGCAGCCCTGGACTGACTAGCGGGAGTGTAAGCTCCTACGAGCAGTACTTC. Protein: CASSPGLTSGSVSSYEQYF.

The rearrangement uses TRBV27 and TRBJ2-2, with 8 bases fitting TRBD2. CDR1 is MNHEY and CDR2 is SMNVEV in the germline V gene (reference sequence). The CDR3 has 16 amino acids. With V trimmed by 2 bases and J by 4 bases, 6 bases remained unmatched. For the CDR3, the DNA is TGTGCCAGCAGTTTAACCAGCGGGAGCGGCACCGGGGAGCTGTTTTTT. Translated, it gives CASSLTSGSGTGELFF.

The chain combines TRBV29-1 with TRBJ2-7; 7 nucleotides match TRBD1. CDR1 and CDR2 (germline): SQVTM, ANQGSEA. The length of the CDR3 is 13 residues. Unmatched junction bases numbered 9, after V lost 7 bases and J lost 3 bases. The CDR3: CSAYRDSNYEQYF. The DNA of the CDR3 is TGCAGCGCCTACCGGGACAGTAACTACGAGCAGTACTTC.

This chain links TRBV9 with TRBJ1-6; 9 nucleotides line up with TRBD1. After removal of 0 bases from V and 7 bases from J, the junction contained 5 bases not matched to a gene. The CDR3 spans 16 residues. The germline V gene has CDR1 SGDLS and CDR2 YYNGEE. The CDR3 bases are TGTGCCAGCAGCGTAGAAGGGGACAGGGACAATTCACCCCTCCACTTT. Translation: CASSVEGDRDNSPLHF.

This chain connects TRBV2 to TRBJ2-1; possibly TRBD2 for D (5 bases). Germline V gene lookup returns CDR1 SNHLY and CDR2 FYNNEI. V was clipped by 8 bases and J by 3 bases, with 5 bases between them. The CDR3 contains 11 residues. In DNA, the CDR3 is TGTGCCAGCCGGGACTACAATGAGCAGTTCTTC. It encodes CASRDYNEQFF.

The chain combines TRBV5-6 with TRBJ2-5; 7 nucleotides agree with TRBD2. J was trimmed by 6 bases and V by 2 bases; bases with no gene match: 4. From germline, CDR1 is SGHDT and CDR2 YYEEEE. The CDR3 is 13 amino acids. The CDR3 sequence is CASSLWEGKTQYF. DNA for the CDR3: TGTGCCAGCAGCTTATGGGAGGGAAAGACCCAGTACTTC. Using reference TRBV5-6 and TRBJ2-5 for the parts outside the CDR3, the full variable domain is DAGVTQSPTHLIKTRGQQVTLRCSPKSGHDTVSWYQQALGQGPQFIFQYYEEEERQRGNFPDRFSGHQFPNYSSELNVNALLLGDSALYLCASSLWEGKTQYFGPGTRLLVL.

The gene calls are TRBV6-6 and TRBJ1-1, with 7 nucleotides matching TRBD1. J gave up 1 base and V 2 bases, and 1 base lay outside the gene matches. This CDR3 has 14 amino acids. Germline V gene lookup returns CDR1 MNHNY and CDR2 SVGAGI (reference sequence). CDR3 in amino acids: CASSYDRANTEAFF. For the CDR3, the DNA is TGTGCCAGCAGTTACGACAGGGCGAACACTGAAGCTTTCTTT.

V and J are TRBV12-5 and TRBJ1-5, with a tentative D call TRBD1 (6 bases). This CDR3 has 15 residues. V lost 0 bases and J lost 7, with 13 bases in between. Germline assignment: CDR1 LGHNT and CDR2 FRNRAP. DNA of the CDR3: TGTGCTAGTGGTTTGGTATCGACAGGTCAGCAGCCCCAGCATTTT. Translation: CASGLVSTGQQPQHF.

The V and J genes are TRBV4-3 and TRBJ2-2, with TRBD2 matching 9 bases. Germline V gene lookup returns CDR1 LGHNA and CDR2 YSLEER. The V segment lost 4 bases and the J segment 7 bases; nucleotides outside the gene matches: 13. CDR3 length: 17 residues. The CDR3 DNA is TGCGCCAGCAGCCTCCTCTTAAGCGGGGGGTCCGGCGGGGAGCTGTTTTTT. Translation: CASSLLLSGGSGGELFF.

The chain joins TRBV5-4 to TRBJ2-3; TRBD2 agrees at 12 bases. V dropped 4 bases and J dropped 6; count of bases not matched to a gene: 6. From germline, CDR1 is SGHNT and CDR2 YYREEE (reference sequence). CDR3 length: 15 residues. CDR3 sequence (DNA): TGTGCCAGCAGCGACAGGACTAGCGGGGCCGATACGCAGTATTTT. Translation: CASSDRTSGADTQYF.

This chain connects TRBV10-1 to TRBJ2-7, with 7 nucleotides matching TRBD2. The germline CDR1 and CDR2 sequences are WNHNN and SYGVQD (reference sequence). V lost 5 bases and J lost 3; bases outside the gene matches: 4. This CDR3 comprises 13 residues. The CDR3 spells CASSRGVRYEQYF. DNA of the CDR3: TGCGCCAGCAGTCGGGGGGTGCGCTACGAGCAGTACTTC.

CDR3 bases: TGTGCCAGCAGCCCCCGTGAGCGGAAACCGGGGGATACGCAGTATTTT. Translation gives CASSPRERKPGDTQYF. V gene TRBV7-9 combines with J gene TRBJ2-3, with D possibly being TRBD2 (5 bases). This CDR3 comprises 16 residues. The ends were cut back, 5 bases at V and 6 bases at J, with 21 bases in the middle. CDR1 and CDR2 (germline): SEHNR, FQNEAQ (reference sequence). The full variable domain, in which reference TRBV7-9 and TRBJ2-3 provide the parts outside the CDR3, is DTGVSQNPRHKITKRGQNVTFRCDPISEHNRLYWYRQTLGQGPEFLTYFQNEAQLEKSRLLSDRFSAERPKGSFSTLEIQRTEQGDSAMYLCASSPRERKPGDTQYFGPGTRLTVL.

The chain recombines TRBV7-9 with TRBJ2-1, with a weak D call TRBD1 (5 bases). Deletions cut 1 base from V and 10 bases from J, with 14 bases between. The CDR3 is made up of 14 amino acids. CDR1 SEHNR and CDR2 FQNEAQ come from the germline V gene (reference sequence). The CDR3 loop is CASSLERGENEQFF. CDR3 coding DNA: TGTGCCAGCAGCTTAGAAAGGGGTGAGAACGAGCAGTTCTTC.

The CDR3 protein is CASSERDRHPRETQYF. CDR3 nucleotides: TGTGCCAGCAGTGAAAGGGACAGACACCCCCGAGAGACCCAGTACTTC. The gene calls are TRBV6-1 and TRBJ2-5; 7 bases are shared with TRBD1. Germline values: CDR1 MNHNS, CDR2 SASEGT. The V gene end was trimmed by 2 bases and the J gene end by 4 bases; junction bases not matched to a gene: 10. This CDR3 spans 16 amino acids.